Sequencing of this T cell receptor (beta chain) was carried out in a study of T cell repertoires in cytomegalovirus infection. Study details: Based on public TCR beta signatures, there were indications of CMV infection and of a matching HLA type.

Germline V gene lookup returns CDR1 MNHEY and CDR2 SVGEGT. V was pared by 7 bases and J by 2 bases, with 4 bases of the junction left unmatched. This CDR3 is built from 13 residues. This clonotype was counted between two and nine times. Its antigen is not identified. TCRdb recomputed calls from the reads with MiXCR, one row per CDR3 protein. In the table there are some 310,000 distinct CDR3 sequences, around 25% of which are singletons. This sequence was found in a human donor in good health (CMV status not recorded). Some clones in this sample may be carry-over from other donors' samples. The genes are TRBV6-2 or TRBV6-3 and TRBJ2-5; 7 nucleotides align to TRBD2. Sequenced material: cultured PBMCs, taken from culture after CMV antigen stimulation. The chain's CDR3 is CASTLAAQETQYF. The CDR3 DNA reads as TGTGCCAGCACTCTAGCGGCGCAAGAGACCCAGTACTTC.